The 27 T cell receptor beta chains reported below all come from one sample, sequenced in a study of metastatic and nonmetastatic thyroid tumors. No treatment of any kind had been given to any patient before thyroid surgery. TCRdb re-called the PCR reads through MiXCR. Altogether about 52,000 clones are present, roughly 18% being singletons, with the ten largest covering about 3%. Sequenced: blood. These receptors all come from a female donor with papillary thyroid cancer or a benign thyroid nodule (not recorded which). Some clones in this sample may be carry-over from other donors' samples.

Judged by abundance, this clone is medium-sized. V gene TRBV11-2 combines with J gene TRBJ2-7; TRBD2 is a possible D gene (6 bases). Germline V gene lookup returns CDR1 SGHAT and CDR2 FQNNGV. The CDR3 is 18 residues long. Trimming removed 0 bases from V and 2 bases from J, with 20 bases in between. Here the CDR3 reads CASSLDRGTGEGTYEQYF. The CDR3, as DNA: TGTGCCAGCAGCTTAGATCGGGGGACGGGAGAAGGGACCTACGAGCAGTACTTC.

Of note for this clone: At one boundary the junction diverges from the germline segment, which might be a read error. The chain recombines TRBV2 with TRBJ1-1; weak D call: TRBD1 (5 bases). The germline gives CDR1 SNHLY, CDR2 FYNNEI. The CDR3 contains 16 residues. The CDR3 coding sequence is TGTGCCAGCAGAGCCCTTGAATATCTGGGACGTCCTGAATCTTTCTTT. Residues: CASRALEYLGRPESFF.

The table lists this clone with many counts. DNA of the CDR3: TGTGCCAGCAGTGAAATTCCCTGGACTAGCGGGAGTGGGGCTTACCAAGAGACCCAGTACTTC. Amino acid sequence: CASSEIPWTSGSGAYQETQYF. J is TRBJ2-5 and V is TRBV2; TRBD2 agrees at 13 bases. CDR1 SNHLY and CDR2 FYNNEI come from the germline V gene. The V and J ends lost 2 bases and 0 bases, in that order; junction bases with no gene match: 15. This CDR3 has 21 amino acids.

The table lists this clone with a count of one. This rearrangement joins TRBV11-2 to TRBJ2-3, with D possibly TRBD2 on 6 matching bases. The V end lost 6 bases, the J end lost 2 bases, and 18 bases lay between the germline ends. The germline gives CDR1 SGHAT, CDR2 FQNNGV. This CDR3 has 16 residues. For the CDR3, the DNA is TGTGCCAGCAGGGATCGGCGGGGCTCTAACACAGATACGCAGTATTTT. It is translated as CASRDRRGSNTDTQYF.

This clone has a count of ten or more. V and J are TRBV19 and TRBJ1-1; possibly TRBD1 for D (6 bases). Per germline, CDR1 LNHDA and CDR2 SQIVND (reference sequence). The CDR3 covers 13 residues. Trimming stripped 6 bases from V and 1 base from J, with 9 bases between. In nucleotides, the CDR3 is TGTGCCAGTAGCCGGGACAAGAACACTGAAGCTTTCTTT. Its translation: CASSRDKNTEAFF.

This clone was observed at least ten times. V gene TRBV2 combines with J gene TRBJ1-6; a weak D match, TRBD1 (5 bases). The V gene's germline CDR1 is SNHLY and CDR2 FYNNEI. The V and J ends lost 6 bases and 6 bases respectively, with 18 bases between them. This CDR3 is built from 16 residues. The CDR3, as DNA: TGTGCCAGCAGCTCCTCAGGAGTACAGGCTAATTCACCCCTCCACTTT. This encodes CASSSSGVQANSPLHF.

This clone was seen at least ten times. This sequence joins TRBV28 and TRBJ2-6; TRBD2 aligns across 8 bases. Trimming at V came to 5 bases and at J to 0 bases, leaving 6 bases not matched to a gene. The CDR3 is 17 residues long. Germline loops: CDR1 MDHEN, CDR2 SYDVKM. CDR3 bases: TGTGCCAGCAGTAGCGGGAGAGGGAGCTCTGGGGCCAACGTCCTGACTTTC. It yields the protein CASSSGRGSSGANVLTF.

This clone was recorded at least ten times. The chain links TRBV20-1 to TRBJ1-2; tentative D call: TRBD1 (5 bases). The length of the CDR3 is 12 residues. Germline V lookup: CDR1 DFQATT, CDR2 SNEGSKA (reference sequence). The V end lost 4 bases, the J end lost 2 bases, and 8 bases lay between the germline ends. CDR3 loop: CSATGTNYGYTF. The CDR3 DNA sequence: TGCAGTGCTACAGGGACCAACTATGGCTACACCTTC.

A few counts support this clone. A read error may produce the germline difference seen at one junction end. This chain joins TRBV28 and TRBJ1-3, with 7 bases matching TRBD1. This CDR3 region has 14 residues. In germline, CDR1 is MDHEN, CDR2 SYDVKM. Written as DNA, the CDR3 is TGTGCCAGAAGACAGACAGGGACGGGAAGCACCATATATTTT. Protein product: CARRQTGTGSTIYF. Drawing the rest from reference TRBV28 and TRBJ1-3, the complete variable domain is DVKVTQSSRYLVKRTGEKVFLECVQDMDHENMFWYRQDPGLGLRLIYFSYDVKMKEKGDIPEGYSVSREKKERFSLILESASTNQTSMYLCARRQTGTGSTIYFGEGSWLTVV.

This clone was detected many times. The rearrangement links TRBV20-1 to TRBJ2-3; no firm D call. The CDR3 totals 15 residues. Germline CDR1 DFQATT, CDR2 SNEGSKA (reference sequence). Trimming shortened V by 0 bases and J by 1 base, and 11 bases separated the two germline ends. CDR3 nucleotides: TGCAGTGCTAGAGATAGGAGACAACGCACAGATACGCAGTATTTT. Translated: CSARDRRQRTDTQYF.

Ten or more counts support this clone. The chain carries TRBV5-1 and TRBJ2-4; TRBD2 aligns across 8 bases. CDR1 and CDR2 (germline): SGHRS, YFSETQ. The CDR3 is made up of 17 amino acids. With 0 bases clipped from V and 4 bases from J, the junction kept 9 bases outside the gene matches. This CDR3 is CASSLARAGDLKNIQYF. The CDR3 DNA sequence: TGCGCCAGCAGCTTGGCCCGAGCGGGAGATTTGAAAAACATTCAGTACTTC.

This clone is categorized as medium-sized (0.01 to 0.1%). The rearrangement uses TRBV6-1 and TRBJ1-6; a possible D gene is TRBD1 (6 bases). The germline V gene has CDR1 MNHNS and CDR2 SASEGT. V lost 4 bases and J 1 base, leaving 14 bases between the germline ends. There are 17 residues in the CDR3. The CDR3 DNA is TGTGCCAGCAGTGGGGTCCTAAGGGGGTCCTATAATTCACCCCTCCACTTT. Residues: CASSGVLRGSYNSPLHF.

This clone has just a few counts. The gene calls are TRBV6-1 and TRBJ2-1, with a tentative D call TRBD1 (6 bases). V lost 4 bases and J 7 bases, leaving 11 bases between the germline ends. Germline V gene lookup returns CDR1 MNHNS and CDR2 SASEGT. The CDR3 consists of 13 residues. The CDR3 sequence: CASSVGQGNEQFF. Here the CDR3 DNA reads TGTGCCAGCAGTGTTGGGCAGGGGAATGAGCAGTTCTTC.

This chain links TRBV6-1 with TRBJ2-2, with D possibly called TRBD1 or TRBD2 (5 bases each). The CDR3 consists of 14 residues. V lost 5 bases and J lost 7, with 14 bases in between. From germline, CDR1 is MNHNS and CDR2 SASEGT. The CDR3 nucleotides are TGTGCCAGCAGTTCCCGGGACGGCGGCGGGGAGCTGTTTTTT. It translates to CASSSRDGGGELFF.

This clone has ten or more counts. The chain has TRBV7-9 and TRBJ2-5; unclear D gene. Per the germline V gene, CDR1 is SEHNR and CDR2 is FQNEAQ (reference sequence). Trimming took off 1 base at V and 5 bases at J, with 11 bases between the two ends. This CDR3 is built from 14 residues. CDR3 DNA: TGTGCCAGCAGCTTAGAGGGCAGACGGGAGACCCAGTACTTC. This translates into CASSLEGRRETQYF.

Ten or more counts support this clone. This may stem from a read error, because a much larger clone lies one nucleotide away. V gene TRBV6-2 or TRBV6-3 combines with J gene TRBJ2-5, with D unclear. This CDR3 region has 11 residues. Trimming took 6 bases from V and 7 from J, leaving 9 bases between them. From germline, CDR1 is MNHEY and CDR2 SVGEGT. The CDR3 protein is CASSAHGTQYF. The CDR3 DNA reads as TGTGCCAGCAGCGCTCATGGGACCCAGTACTTC.

This clone appeared many times. The V and J genes are TRBV11-2 and TRBJ2-6; TRBD1 aligns across 10 bases. Germline lookup yields CDR1 SGHAT and CDR2 FQNNGV. CDR3 length equals 16 residues. V trimming: 8 bases; J trimming: 1 base; junction bases outside the gene matches: 5. The CDR3 protein is CASHPGQGSGANVLTF. CDR3 sequence (DNA): TGTGCCAGCCACCCGGGACAGGGGTCTGGGGCCAACGTCCTGACTTTC.

In its sample, this clone was seen many times. The chain recombines TRBV7-3 with TRBJ1-2, with 10 nucleotides matching TRBD1. Germline V gene lookup returns CDR1 SGHTA and CDR2 FQGTGA. The CDR3 has 13 residues. Trimming at V came to 5 bases and at J to 9 bases, leaving 6 bases not matched to a gene. CDR3 sequence (DNA): TGTGCCAGCAGCCAAAGGACAGGGGGTCGCTACACCTTC. This codes for CASSQRTGGRYTF.

As to this clone: This could be a read error, since a much larger clone is one nucleotide away. The chain combines TRBV10-3 with TRBJ2-1; possible D gene TRBD2, 7 bases. The CDR3 runs 14 residues. The germline V gene encodes CDR1 ENHRY and CDR2 SYGVKD. The CDR3 DNA sequence: TGTTCCATCAGTGACCGGGGGGCTCGCAATGAGCAGTTCTTC. Translating it yields CSISDRGARNEQFF.

In its sample, this clone was seen many times. The chain recombines TRBV10-2 with TRBJ2-7; TRBD1 matches at 7 bases. CDR3 length equals 12 residues. The junction had 4 bases not matched to a gene; V was cut back by 10 bases and J by 1 base. The V gene's germline CDR1 is WSHSY and CDR2 SAAADI. The CDR3: CATEDRSYEQYF. CDR3 DNA: TGCGCCACCGAGGACAGGTCCTACGAGCAGTACTTC.

V gene TRBV20-1 combines with J gene TRBJ2-7; TRBD2 matches at 8 bases. CDR3 length equals 15 residues. Per the germline V gene, CDR1 is DFQATT and CDR2 is SNEGSKA (reference sequence). The CDR3 protein is CISRDDSGNSYEQYF. The CDR3 DNA reads as TGCATTTCTAGAGATGATAGCGGGAACTCCTACGAGCAGTACTTC.

This clone occurred many times. The genes are TRBV13 and TRBJ2-3, with 7 bases lining up with TRBD1. This CDR3 comprises 16 residues. Looked up from germline, CDR1 is PRHDT and CDR2 is FYEKMQ (reference sequence). Losses at the gene ends were 5 bases for V and 0 bases for J; bases not matched to a gene: 8. The CDR3 DNA is TGTGCCAGCAGCGGTGTTGGGACAGTTAGCACAGATACGCAGTATTTT. Translating gives CASSGVGTVSTDTQYF. Supplemented by reference TRBV13 and TRBJ2-3, the full variable domain reads AAGVIQSPRHLIKEKRETATLKCYPIPRHDTVYWYQQGPGQDPQFLISFYEKMQSDKGSIPDRFSAQQFSDYHSELNMSSLELGDSALYFCASSGVGTVSTDTQYFGPGTRLTVL.

This clone occurred once. CDR3 sequence reads: CSASRGLELFF. The CDR3 region has the DNA TGCAGTGCTAGTAGGGGCTTGGAGCTGTTTTTT. The V gene is TRBV20-1, the J gene TRBJ2-2, with D possibly matching TRBD1 (5 bases). CDR3 length equals 11 residues. The V gene lost 3 bases and the J gene lost 10 bases, with 9 bases spanning the gap. The germline CDR1 and CDR2 sequences are DFQATT and SNEGSKA (reference sequence).

This clone was recorded at least ten times. This chain uses TRBV9 with TRBJ2-6; D may be TRBD1 (5 bases). This CDR3 contains 15 residues. CDR1 is SGDLS, CDR2 YYNGEE, per germline. Between the trimmed V and J ends, which lost 1 base and 4 bases, there was a span of 9 bases. CDR3 amino acids: CASSVWGSGANVLTF. For the CDR3, the DNA is TGTGCCAGCAGCGTATGGGGCTCCGGGGCCAACGTCCTGACTTTC.

This clone was picked up many times. The rearrangement links TRBV11-3 to TRBJ2-7; TRBD1 agrees at 7 bases. The CDR3 consists of 16 residues. CDR1 is SGHNT, CDR2 YENEEA, per germline. V was pared by 4 bases and J by 2 bases, with 11 bases of the junction left unmatched. CDR3 sequence: CASSSIRTGRAYEQYF. The CDR3 nucleotides read TGTGCCAGCAGCTCGATTCGGACAGGCAGGGCCTACGAGCAGTACTTC.

In this sample, this clone turned up a few times. This chain links TRBV19 with TRBJ2-3; TRBD2 agrees at 8 bases. V gave up 3 bases and J gave up 5 bases; unmatched junction bases: 7. The CDR3 sequence is 15 residues long. Germline CDR1 and CDR2: LNHDA and SQIVND (reference sequence). The CDR3 DNA is TGTGCCAGTAGTATTTTCGGGAGGGCTGAAGATACGCAGTATTTT. As protein: CASSIFGRAEDTQYF.

This clone was observed many times. The chain joins TRBV9 to TRBJ1-2; 9 nucleotides line up with TRBD1. The junction had 4 bases not matched to a gene; V was cut back by 5 bases and J by 2 bases. Germline-derived CDR1 and CDR2 are SGDLS and YYNGEE. This CDR3 region has 14 residues. The CDR3 protein is CASSFGQGNYGYTF. For the CDR3, the DNA is TGTGCCAGCAGTTTCGGACAGGGGAACTATGGCTACACCTTC.